Ten or more counts support the clone carrying this TCR beta chain. These data come from a study of T-cell reconstitution after alpha-beta-depleted transplantation in children. Preparation of the TCRbeta library was carried out with unique molecular identifiers. TCRdb passed the PCR reads through MiXCR, listing each CDR3 protein once. The sample records 100,000 to 120,000 distinct CDR3 sequences, 5% to 8% being singletons. The CDR3 covers 13 residues. The germline CDR1 and CDR2 sequences are LGHNA and YSLEER. Trimming left V 4 bases short and J 6 bases short, with 11 bases between. This chain joins TRBV4-3 and TRBJ2-3, with D tentatively TRBD1 (6 bases). The material was PBMCs, mostly from graft donor cells, obtained 360 days after TCRalphabeta/CD19-depleted stem cell transplant. This clonotype was sampled from a male patient aged 2 to 10 who had a stem cell transplant for acute lymphoblastic leukemia, so the T cells may come from the graft donor. CDR3 nucleotide sequence: TGCGCCAGCAGCCCTTACAGGGCTGATACGCAGTATTTT. Translated, it gives CASSPYRADTQYF.